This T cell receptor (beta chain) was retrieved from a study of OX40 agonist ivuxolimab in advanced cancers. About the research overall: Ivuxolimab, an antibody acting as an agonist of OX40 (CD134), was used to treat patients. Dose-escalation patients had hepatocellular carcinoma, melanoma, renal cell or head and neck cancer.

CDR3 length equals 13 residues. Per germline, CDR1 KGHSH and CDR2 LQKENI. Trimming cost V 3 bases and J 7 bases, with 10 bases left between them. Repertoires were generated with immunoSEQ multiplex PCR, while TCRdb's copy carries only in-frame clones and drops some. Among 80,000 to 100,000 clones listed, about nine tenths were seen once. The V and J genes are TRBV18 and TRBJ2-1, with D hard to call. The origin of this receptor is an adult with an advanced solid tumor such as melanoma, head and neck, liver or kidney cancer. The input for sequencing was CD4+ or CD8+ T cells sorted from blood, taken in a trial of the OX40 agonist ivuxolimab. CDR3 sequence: CASSPTLGNEQFF. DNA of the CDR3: TGTGCCAGCTCACCTACCTTGGGGAATGAGCAGTTCTTC.